These 11 T cell receptor beta chains were sequenced from one sample in a study of blood T cells in healthy people across ages. Then a second PCR, running about 6 to 12 cycles, was carried out with a sample-barcoded 5' primer and a J-beta primer mix. TCRdb re-derived calls from the 5' RACE reads in MiXCR, one entry per CDR3 protein. The repertoire includes just over 800,000 distinct CDR3 sequences, around two thirds of them detected once, and roughly 25% sits in the top ten. Material: blood. The source of these receptors is a man aged 30-40 years in good health.

Comment on this clonotype: At one of its ends the junction is not consistent with the germline gene, which may arise from a read error. This sequence joins TRBV20-1 and TRBJ2-7, with D possibly TRBD2 on 6 matching bases. The closer fit of TRBJ2-5 to the DNA end suggests the J call may be wrong. Germline V CDR1 and CDR2: DFQATT, SNEGSKA (reference sequence). This CDR3 is 12 amino acids long. CDR3 residues: CSANREQGTQYF. The CDR3, as DNA: TGCAGTGCTAATCGGGAGCAAGGGACCCAGTACTTC.

J is TRBJ2-1 and V is TRBV7-3; D assignment may be TRBD1 or TRBD2 (5 bases each). V was pared by 0 bases and J by 8 bases, with 23 bases between. The CDR3 length is 18 residues. Germline values: CDR1 SGHTA, CDR2 FQGTGA. The CDR3 DNA reads TGTGCCAGCAGCTTAACGGTGGGGACGGGACCAGTGGTCCATGAGCAGTTCTTC. This gives the protein CASSLTVGTGPVVHEQFF.

This clonotype was picked up a small number of times. This chain connects TRBV28 to TRBJ2-7, with D possibly TRBD2 on 6 matching bases. Germline values: CDR1 MDHEN, CDR2 SYDVKM. Trimming pared 6 bases from V and 7 bases from J, leaving 22 bases between. The CDR3 runs 15 residues. In DNA, the CDR3 is TGTGCCAGCAGCTTAGGATCTACCGGGGCGGGGGAGCAGTACTTC. It encodes CASSLGSTGAGEQYF.

This chain links TRBV7-2 with TRBJ2-1; 9 bases fit TRBD2. This CDR3 region has 16 residues. The V segment lost 2 bases and the J segment 8 bases; nucleotides outside the gene matches: 10. CDR1 and CDR2 (germline): SGHTA, FQGNSA. DNA for the CDR3: TGTGCCAGCAGCTTATATGCCCTAGCGGGGTTCGATGAGCAGTTCTTC. Translating gives CASSLYALAGFDEQFF. The variable domain in full, with the rest retrieved from reference TRBV7-2 and TRBJ2-1, is GAGVSQSPSNKVTEKGKDVELRCDPISGHTALYWYRQSLGQGLEFLIYFQGNSAPDKSGLPSDRFSAERTGGSVSTLTIQRTQQEDSAVYLCASSLYALAGFDEQFFGPGTRLTVL.

The V gene is TRBV6-2 or TRBV6-3, the J gene TRBJ2-7; D unclear. Trimming removed 8 bases from V and 5 bases from J, with 16 bases in between. Germline CDR1 and CDR2: MNHEY and SVGEGT. The length of the CDR3 is 13 residues. Written as DNA, the CDR3 is TGTGCCAGCGCGGACGGCTCGCCACACGAGCAGTACTTC. The encoded protein is CASADGSPHEQYF.

The CDR3 region is CASSEAGNEQFF. DNA for the CDR3: TGTGCCAGCAGTGAAGCGGGGAATGAGCAGTTCTTC. The gene calls are TRBV6-1 and TRBJ2-1; no firm D call. Germline values: CDR1 MNHNS, CDR2 SASEGT. V was shortened by 0 bases and J by 7 bases, with 4 bases between the two germline ends. The CDR3 runs 12 residues.

This clonotype has just one count. V usage is TRBV12-5 and J usage is TRBJ2-3; TRBD2 matches at 7 bases. V shed 3 bases, J shed 6 bases, and the junction held 6 bases outside the gene matches. Germline V gene lookup returns CDR1 LGHNT and CDR2 FRNRAP. CDR3 length: 14 amino acids. The CDR3 sequence: CASGLGTILDTQYF. The CDR3 bases are TGTGCTAGTGGTTTAGGGACTATCTTGGATACGCAGTATTTT.

In this sample, this clonotype turned up a few times. The J gene is TRBJ2-5, the V gene TRBV4-3; TRBD2 is a possible D gene (6 bases). This CDR3 contains 17 residues. Germline assignment: CDR1 LGHNA and CDR2 YSLEER. V shed 1 base and J shed 1 base, with 16 bases lying between them. The CDR3 spells CASSQVGYRDSQETQYF. In DNA form, the CDR3 reads TGCGCCAGCAGCCAAGTGGGGTACCGGGACTCCCAAGAGACCCAGTACTTC.

The V call is TRBV24-1, the J call TRBJ2-1; D remains ambiguous. CDR3 length: 14 residues. Germline CDR1 is KGHDR and CDR2 is SFDVKD. The V gene lost 2 bases and the J gene lost 8 bases, with 12 bases spanning the gap. CDR3: CATSDSHIKDEQFF. In nucleotides, the CDR3 is TGTGCCACCAGTGATTCCCACATCAAGGATGAGCAGTTCTTC.

CDR3 sequence (DNA): TGCAGTGCCACTTCGGGGGCCTCCTACGAGCAGTACTTC. Amino acid sequence: CSATSGASYEQYF. The chain uses TRBV20-1 and TRBJ2-7; tentatively, D is TRBD1 or TRBD2 (6 bases each). CDR3 length: 13 amino acids. CDR1 is DFQATT and CDR2 is SNEGSKA in the germline V gene (reference sequence). The germline V and J ends were trimmed by 6 bases and 0 bases, with 12 bases remaining between them.

The chain is built from TRBV7-8 and TRBJ2-7, with 8 bases matching TRBD1. CDR3 length: 15 residues. The germline gives CDR1 SGHVS, CDR2 FQNEAQ. Trimming cost V 5 bases and J 3 bases; bases outside gene matches: 9. DNA of the CDR3: TGTGCCAGCAGCACCGGACAGGGTCCCCTCTACGAGCAGTACTTC. The encoded protein is CASSTGQGPLYEQYF.